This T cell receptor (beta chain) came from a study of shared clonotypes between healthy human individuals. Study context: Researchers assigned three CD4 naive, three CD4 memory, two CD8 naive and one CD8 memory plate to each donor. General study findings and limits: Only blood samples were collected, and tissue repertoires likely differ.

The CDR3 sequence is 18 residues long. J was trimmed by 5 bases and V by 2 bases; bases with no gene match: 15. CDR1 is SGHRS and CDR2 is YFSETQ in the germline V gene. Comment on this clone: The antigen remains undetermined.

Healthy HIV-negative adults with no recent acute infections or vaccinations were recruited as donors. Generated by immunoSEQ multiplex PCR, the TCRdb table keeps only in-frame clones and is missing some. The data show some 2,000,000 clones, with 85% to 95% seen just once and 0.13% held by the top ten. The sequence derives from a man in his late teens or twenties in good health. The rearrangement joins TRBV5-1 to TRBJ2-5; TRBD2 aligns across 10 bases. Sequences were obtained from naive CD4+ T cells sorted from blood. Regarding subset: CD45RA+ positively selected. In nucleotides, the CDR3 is TGCGCCAGCAGCTTTAGCCCCATGAGCGGGAGGGTGAGGGAGACCCAGTACTTC. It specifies CASSFSPMSGRVRETQYF.